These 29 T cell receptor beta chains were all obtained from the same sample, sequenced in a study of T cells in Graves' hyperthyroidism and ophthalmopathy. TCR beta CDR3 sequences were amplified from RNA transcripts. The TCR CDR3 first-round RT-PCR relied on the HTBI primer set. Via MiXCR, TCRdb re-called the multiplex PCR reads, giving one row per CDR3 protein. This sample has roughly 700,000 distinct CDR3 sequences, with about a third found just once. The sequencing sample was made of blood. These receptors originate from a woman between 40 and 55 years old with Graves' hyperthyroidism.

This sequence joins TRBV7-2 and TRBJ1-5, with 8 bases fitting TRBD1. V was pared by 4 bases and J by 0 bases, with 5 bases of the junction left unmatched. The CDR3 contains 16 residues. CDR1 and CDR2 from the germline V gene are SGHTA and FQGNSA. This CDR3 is CASSYRGQDSNQPQHF. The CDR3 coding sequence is TGTGCCAGCAGCTACCGGGGACAGGATAGCAATCAGCCCCAGCATTTT.

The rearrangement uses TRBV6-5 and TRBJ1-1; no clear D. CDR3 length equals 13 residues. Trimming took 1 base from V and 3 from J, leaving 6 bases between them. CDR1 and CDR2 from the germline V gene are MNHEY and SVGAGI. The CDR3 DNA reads TGTGCCAGCAGTTACTTCCAAGACACTGAAGCTTTCTTT. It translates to CASSYFQDTEAFF.

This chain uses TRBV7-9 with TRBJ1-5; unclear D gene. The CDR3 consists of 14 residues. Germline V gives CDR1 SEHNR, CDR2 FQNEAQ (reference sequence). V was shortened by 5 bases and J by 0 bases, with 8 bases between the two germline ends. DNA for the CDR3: TGTGCCAGCAGCGGGGAAGGTAGCAATCAGCCCCAGCATTTT. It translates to CASSGEGSNQPQHF.

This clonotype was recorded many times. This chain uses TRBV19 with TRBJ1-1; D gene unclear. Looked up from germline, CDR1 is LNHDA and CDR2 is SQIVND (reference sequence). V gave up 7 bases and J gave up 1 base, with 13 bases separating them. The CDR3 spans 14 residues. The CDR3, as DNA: TGTGCCAGTACCAATAGGGATTCGAACACTGAAGCTTTCTTT. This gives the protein CASTNRDSNTEAFF. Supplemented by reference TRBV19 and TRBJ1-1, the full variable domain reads DGGITQSPKYLFRKEGQNVTLSCEQNLNHDAMYWYRQDPGQGLRLIYYSQIVNDFQKGDIAEGYSVSREKKESFPLTVTSAQKNPTAFYLCASTNRDSNTEAFFGQGTRLTVV.

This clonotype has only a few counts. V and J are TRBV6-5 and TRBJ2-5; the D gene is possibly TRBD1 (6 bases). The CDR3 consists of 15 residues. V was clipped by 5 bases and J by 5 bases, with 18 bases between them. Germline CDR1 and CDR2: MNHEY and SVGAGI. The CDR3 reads CASSESGTPWETQYF. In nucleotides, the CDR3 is TGTGCCAGCAGTGAGTCCGGGACACCTTGGGAGACCCAGTACTTC.

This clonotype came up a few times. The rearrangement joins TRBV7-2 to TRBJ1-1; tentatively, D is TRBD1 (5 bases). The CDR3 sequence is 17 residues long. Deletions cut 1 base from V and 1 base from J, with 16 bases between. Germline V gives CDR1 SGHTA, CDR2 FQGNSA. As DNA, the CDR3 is TGTGCCAGCAGCTTAGATCAGATGGGGCAGCCGAACACTGAAGCTTTCTTT. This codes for CASSLDQMGQPNTEAFF.

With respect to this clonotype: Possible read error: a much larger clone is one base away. CDR3 sequence: CASSAGAGGQAFF. The CDR3 bases are TGTGCCAGCAGTGCAGGGGCAGGAGGGCAGGCTTTCTTT. The chain is built from TRBV6-5 and TRBJ1-1, with D possibly being TRBD1 (6 bases). This CDR3 spans 13 amino acids. Germline values: CDR1 MNHEY, CDR2 SVGAGI. The ends were cut back, 5 bases at V and 11 bases at J, with 18 bases in the middle.

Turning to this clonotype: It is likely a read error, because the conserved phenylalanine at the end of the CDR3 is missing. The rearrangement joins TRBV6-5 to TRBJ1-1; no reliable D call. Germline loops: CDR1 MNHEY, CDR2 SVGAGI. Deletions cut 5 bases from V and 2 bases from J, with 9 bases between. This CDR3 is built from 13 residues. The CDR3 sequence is CASSLRTNTEAFL. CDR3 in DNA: TGTGCCAGCAGTCTCAGAACCAACACTGAAGCTTTCCTT.

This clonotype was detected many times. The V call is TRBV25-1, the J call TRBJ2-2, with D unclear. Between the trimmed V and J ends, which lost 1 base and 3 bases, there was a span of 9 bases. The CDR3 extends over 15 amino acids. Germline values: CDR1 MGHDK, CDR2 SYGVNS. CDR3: CASSESSLYTGELFF. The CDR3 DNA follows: TGTGCCAGCAGTGAATCGAGCCTTTACACCGGGGAGCTGTTTTTT.

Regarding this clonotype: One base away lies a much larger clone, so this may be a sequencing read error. The CDR3 here is CAGRKTGDGEKLFF. CDR3 coding DNA: TGTGCCGGCAGAAAGACAGGGGACGGCGAAAAACTGTTTTTT. The genes are TRBV2 and TRBJ1-4; 8 bases line up with TRBD1. CDR3 length: 14 residues. Germline CDR1 SNHLY, CDR2 FYNNEI.

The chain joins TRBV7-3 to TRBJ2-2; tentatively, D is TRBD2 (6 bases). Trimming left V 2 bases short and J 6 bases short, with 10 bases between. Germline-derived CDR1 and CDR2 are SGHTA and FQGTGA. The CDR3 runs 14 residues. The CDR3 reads CASSLGGVAGELFF. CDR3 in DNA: TGTGCCAGCAGCTTAGGCGGGGTCGCCGGGGAGCTGTTTTTT.

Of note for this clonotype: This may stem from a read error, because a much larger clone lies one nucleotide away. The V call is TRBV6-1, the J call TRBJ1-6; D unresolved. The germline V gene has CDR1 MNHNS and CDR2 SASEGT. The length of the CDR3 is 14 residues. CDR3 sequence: CASRSGRINSPLRF. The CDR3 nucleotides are TGTGCCAGCAGATCAGGACGGATCAATTCACCCCTCCGCTTT.

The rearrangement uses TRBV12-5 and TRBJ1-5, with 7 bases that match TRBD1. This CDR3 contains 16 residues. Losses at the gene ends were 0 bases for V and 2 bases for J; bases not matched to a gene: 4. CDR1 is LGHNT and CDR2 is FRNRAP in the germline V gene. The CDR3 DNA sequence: TGTGCTAGTGGTTTGGTAGTCGACAGGGGCAATCAGCCCCAGCATTTT. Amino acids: CASGLVVDRGNQPQHF.

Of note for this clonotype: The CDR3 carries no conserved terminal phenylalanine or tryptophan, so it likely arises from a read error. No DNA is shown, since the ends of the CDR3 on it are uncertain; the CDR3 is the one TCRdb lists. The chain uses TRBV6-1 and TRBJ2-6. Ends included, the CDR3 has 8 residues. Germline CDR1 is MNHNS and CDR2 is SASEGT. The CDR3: CASRLTET.

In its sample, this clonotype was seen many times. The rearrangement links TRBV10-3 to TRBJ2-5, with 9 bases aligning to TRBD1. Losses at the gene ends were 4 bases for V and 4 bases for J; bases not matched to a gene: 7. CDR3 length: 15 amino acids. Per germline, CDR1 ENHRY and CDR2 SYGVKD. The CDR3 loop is CAISAGTGLRETQYF. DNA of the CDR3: TGTGCCATCAGTGCCGGGACAGGGCTTAGAGAGACCCAGTACTTC.

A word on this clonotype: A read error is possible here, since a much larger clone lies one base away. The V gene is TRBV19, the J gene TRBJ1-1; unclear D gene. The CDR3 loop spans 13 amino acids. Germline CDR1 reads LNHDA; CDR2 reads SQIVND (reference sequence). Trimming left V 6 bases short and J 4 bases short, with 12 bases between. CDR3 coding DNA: TGTGCCAGTAGCGCGGCGGGAGTCACTGAAGCTTTCTTT. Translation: CASSAAGVTEAFF.

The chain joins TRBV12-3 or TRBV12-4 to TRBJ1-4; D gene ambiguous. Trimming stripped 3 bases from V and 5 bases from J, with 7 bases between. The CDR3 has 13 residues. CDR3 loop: CASSFGVNEKLFF. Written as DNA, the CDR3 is TGTGCCAGCAGTTTTGGGGTGAATGAAAAACTGTTTTTT.

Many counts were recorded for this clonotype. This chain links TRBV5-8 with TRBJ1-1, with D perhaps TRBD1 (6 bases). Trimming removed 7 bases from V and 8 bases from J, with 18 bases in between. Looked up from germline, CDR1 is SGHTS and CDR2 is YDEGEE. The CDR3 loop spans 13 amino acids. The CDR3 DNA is TGTGCCAGCCTCGAGGACAGCACATTCGAAGCTTTCTTT. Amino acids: CASLEDSTFEAFF.

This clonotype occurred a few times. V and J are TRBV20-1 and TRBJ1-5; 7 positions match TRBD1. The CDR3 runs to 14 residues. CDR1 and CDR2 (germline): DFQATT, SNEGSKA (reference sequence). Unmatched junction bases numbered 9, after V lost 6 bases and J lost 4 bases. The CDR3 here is CSARGLEINQPQHF. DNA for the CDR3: TGCAGTGCCAGGGGGTTGGAGATAAATCAGCCCCAGCATTTT.

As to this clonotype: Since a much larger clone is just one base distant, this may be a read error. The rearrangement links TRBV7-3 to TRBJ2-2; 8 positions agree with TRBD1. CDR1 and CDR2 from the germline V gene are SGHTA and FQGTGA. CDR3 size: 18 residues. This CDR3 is CASSLANGTGHSTGGLFF. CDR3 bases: TGTGCCAGCAGCTTAGCTAACGGGACAGGTCATAGCACCGGGGGGCTGTTTTTT.

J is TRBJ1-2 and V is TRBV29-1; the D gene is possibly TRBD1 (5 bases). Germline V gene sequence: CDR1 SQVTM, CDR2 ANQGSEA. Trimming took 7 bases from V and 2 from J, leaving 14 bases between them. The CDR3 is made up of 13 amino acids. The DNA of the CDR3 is TGCAGCGCGATTAGGGGACGGAACTATGGCTACACCTTC. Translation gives CSAIRGRNYGYTF.

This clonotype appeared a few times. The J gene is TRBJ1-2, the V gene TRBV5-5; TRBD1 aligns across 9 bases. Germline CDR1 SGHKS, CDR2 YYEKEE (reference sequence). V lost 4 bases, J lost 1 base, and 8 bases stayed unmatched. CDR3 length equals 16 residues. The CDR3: CASSHPTGGGNYGYTF. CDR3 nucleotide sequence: TGTGCCAGCAGCCACCCTACAGGGGGCGGTAACTATGGCTACACCTTC. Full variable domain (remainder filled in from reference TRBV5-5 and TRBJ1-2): DAGVTQSPTHLIKTRGQQVTLRCSPISGHKSVSWYQQVLGQGPQFIFQYYEKEERGRGNFPDRFSARQFPNYSSELNVNALLLGDSALYLCASSHPTGGGNYGYTFGSGTRLTVV.

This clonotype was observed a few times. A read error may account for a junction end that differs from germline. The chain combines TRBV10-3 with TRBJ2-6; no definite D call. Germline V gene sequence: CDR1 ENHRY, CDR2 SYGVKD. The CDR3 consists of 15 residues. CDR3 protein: CASSYSNSGANVLTF. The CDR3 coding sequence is TGTGCCAGCAGTTACTCGAACTCTGGGGCCAACGTCCTGACTTTC.

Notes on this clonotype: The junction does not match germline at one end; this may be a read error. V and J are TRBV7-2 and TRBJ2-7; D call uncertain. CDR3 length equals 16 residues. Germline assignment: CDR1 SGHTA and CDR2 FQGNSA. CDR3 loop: CASSQVGQTPGHEQYF. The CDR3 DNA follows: TGCGCCAGCAGCCAAGTCGGGCAGACCCCTGGCCACGAGCAGTACTTC.

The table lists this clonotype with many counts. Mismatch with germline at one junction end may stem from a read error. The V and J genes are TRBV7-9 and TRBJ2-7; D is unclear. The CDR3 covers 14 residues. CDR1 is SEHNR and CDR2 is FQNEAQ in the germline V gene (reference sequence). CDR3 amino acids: CASSQGPSSYEQYF. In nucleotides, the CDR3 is TGCGCCAGCAGCCAAGGGCCCAGCTCCTACGAGCAGTACTTC.

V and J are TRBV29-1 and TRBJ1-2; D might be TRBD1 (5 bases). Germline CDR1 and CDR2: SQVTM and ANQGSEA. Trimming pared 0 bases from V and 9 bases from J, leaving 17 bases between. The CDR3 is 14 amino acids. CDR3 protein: CSVEDSGGKARYTF. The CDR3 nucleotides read TGCAGCGTTGAAGATTCGGGGGGAAAAGCCCGCTACACCTTC.

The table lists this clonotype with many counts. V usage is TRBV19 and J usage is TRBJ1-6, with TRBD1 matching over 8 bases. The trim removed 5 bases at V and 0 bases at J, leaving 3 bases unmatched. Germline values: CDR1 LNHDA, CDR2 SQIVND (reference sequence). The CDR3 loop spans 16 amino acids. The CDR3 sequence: CASSDRGTSYNSPLHF. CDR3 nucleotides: TGTGCCAGTAGTGACAGGGGAACCTCCTATAATTCACCCCTCCACTTT. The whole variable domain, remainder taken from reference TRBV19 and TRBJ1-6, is DGGITQSPKYLFRKEGQNVTLSCEQNLNHDAMYWYRQDPGQGLRLIYYSQIVNDFQKGDIAEGYSVSREKKESFPLTVTSAQKNPTAFYLCASSDRGTSYNSPLHFGNGTRLTVT.

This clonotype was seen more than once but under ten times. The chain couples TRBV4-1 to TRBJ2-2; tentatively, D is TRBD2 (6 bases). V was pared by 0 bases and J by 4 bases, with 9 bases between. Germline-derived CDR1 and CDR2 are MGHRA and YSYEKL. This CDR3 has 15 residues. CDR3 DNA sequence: TGCGCCAGCAGCCAAGAATGGGGGGTCACCGGGGAGCTGTTTTTT. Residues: CASSQEWGVTGELFF.

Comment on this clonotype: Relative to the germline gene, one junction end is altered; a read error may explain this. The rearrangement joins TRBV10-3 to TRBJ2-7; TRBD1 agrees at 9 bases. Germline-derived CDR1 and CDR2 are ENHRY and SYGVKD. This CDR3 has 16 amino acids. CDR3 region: CASSLIRTGVSYEQYF. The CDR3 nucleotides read TGTGCCAGCAGTTTAATACGGACAGGGGTTTCCTACGAGCAGTACTTC.